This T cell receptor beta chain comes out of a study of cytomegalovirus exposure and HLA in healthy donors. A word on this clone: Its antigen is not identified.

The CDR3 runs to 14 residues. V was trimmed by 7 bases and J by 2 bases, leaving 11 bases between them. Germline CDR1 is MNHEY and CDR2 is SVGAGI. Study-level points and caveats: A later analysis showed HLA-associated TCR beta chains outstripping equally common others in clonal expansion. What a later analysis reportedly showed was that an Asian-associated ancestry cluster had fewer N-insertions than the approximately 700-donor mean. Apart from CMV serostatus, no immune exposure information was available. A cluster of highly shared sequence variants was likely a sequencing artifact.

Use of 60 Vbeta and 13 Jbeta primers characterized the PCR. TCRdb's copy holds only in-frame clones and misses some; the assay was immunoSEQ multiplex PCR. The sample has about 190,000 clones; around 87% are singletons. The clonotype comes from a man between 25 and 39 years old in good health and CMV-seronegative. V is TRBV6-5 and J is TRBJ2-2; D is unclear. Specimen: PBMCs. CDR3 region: CASNRGANTGELFF. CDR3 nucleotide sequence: TGTGCCAGCAATCGTGGAGCCAACACCGGGGAGCTGTTTTTT.